This TCR beta chain was recovered during a study of spatial heterogeneity in lung cancer. TCRdb analysed the 5' RACE reads with MiXCR anew, one entry per CDR3 protein. The sample holds approximately 82,000 distinct CDR3 sequences, 10% to 15% seen once. In its sample, this clonotype was seen a few times. Trimming removed 2 bases from V and 10 bases from J; junction bases left unmatched: 10. The CDR3 runs to 15 residues. In germline, CDR1 is SGHTA, CDR2 FQGNSA. Time point here: sample taken at primary tumor resection. The sequenced material consisted of unsorted whole RNA from tumor, nontumor lung or frozen PBMC. The donors, 72 patients with untreated early-stage non-small cell lung cancer, provided the samples.

This chain links TRBV7-2 with TRBJ2-1, with 8 bases fitting TRBD2. The source of this sequence is a male donor with early-stage non-small cell lung cancer. The specimen comprised PBMCs, sampled at surgery. The CDR3 bases are TGTGCCAGCAGCTTACTTCGGACTAGCTCTGGAGAGCAGTTCTTC. As protein: CASSLLRTSSGEQFF.